This T cell receptor beta chain was retrieved from a study of Graves' ophthalmopathy and Graves' hyperthyroidism. TCR beta CDR3 amplification used RNA transcripts. Investigators did first-round RT-PCR with HTBI primers, then second-round multiplex PCR. TCRdb independently ran MiXCR on the multiplex PCR reads; one entry per CDR3 protein. The sample lists around 1,000,000 distinct CDR3 sequences, 36% occurring once. This clonotype was counted many times. What it recognizes is unknown. The CDR3 spans 13 residues. The V gene's germline CDR1 is SGHRS and CDR2 YFSETQ. V lost 6 bases, J lost 5 bases, and 14 bases lay in between. General study points: Blood also harbored most expanded thyroid clonotypes above 0.001 frequency. A model built from 13 signatures distinguished ophthalmopathy from stable hyperthyroidism with about 90% sensitivity and approximately 82% specificity.

Included hyperthyroidism patients were aged 18 to 65 and newly diagnosed (under 2 months' duration). Excluded were patients with other autoimmune diseases, uncontrolled infections, pregnancy or lactation. The V gene is TRBV5-1, the J gene TRBJ1-1, with no clear D. The sample taken for sequencing was peripheral blood or thyroid tissue (not recorded which). The receptor was derived from an adult man with Graves' hyperthyroidism. CDR3 DNA: TGCGCCAGCATGCAAGGGTCGGGAACTGAAGCTTTCTTT. Its translation is CASMQGSGTEAFF.